This T cell receptor beta chain is from a study of human T cells and chemical hapten exposure (dated by TCRdb to 2020 to 2023). In terms of the full investigation: Libraries were pooled for sequencing, and variation in per-sample TCR yields was attributed mainly to small differences in library volumes within the pool. Each blood RNA sample was used to sequence both TCR alpha and TCR beta chains. In alopecia patients, the study followed how the peripheral blood TCR repertoire changed in vivo over primary and secondary sensitization to diphenylcyclopropenone (DPC), a hapten.

The CDR3 spans 15 residues, from the cysteine through the phenylalanine. The CDR3 DNA has 45 bases and is translated from base 1. The V end loses 1 base and the J end loses 6 bases, and a stretch of 12 bases separates them. Overall results and qualifications from the work: Repeated subsampling changed both the strength of the expansion versus patch-test correlation and the threshold at which that correlation became significant. The number of TCRs above 1 in 1000 frequency did not change with DPC sensitization; there was no evidence of global repertoire structure alterations.

According to the study, the label for this sample's time point signals: healthy volunteer bleed at 2 weeks. Total RNA was extracted from unfractionated whole blood that had been collected in Tempus Blood RNA tubes. Roughly five healthy volunteers acted as controls for TCR sequencing and had blood drawn at day 0, 2 weeks and 6 weeks. The library was built by means of RACE. Reads for this sample came from a NextSeq 500. During library preparation, unique molecular identifiers were attached to individual cDNA molecules so that TCRs could be counted quantitatively and reproducibly. The authors processed their data as follows. A median of about 87,000 TCRs per sample was observed, with a range of about 20,000 to 690,600. The Decombinator software suite was used to annotate V, J and CDR3 in the TCR reads. For PS versus PT1 abundance plots, all samples were subsampled to the same number of TCRs (28,000). Expanded TCRs were defined as absent before sensitization and observed at least eight times at the 2-week time point. Using fastp trimming at Q25 and MiXCR clonotype assembly, TCRdb reanalyzed the public sequencing data and kept in-frame beta chains. CDR3 protein sequences are deduplicated, and each keeps its most common genes and DNA. The V and J calls and clone size are TCRdb's, not the authors'. The sample table records 28,000 or so distinct CDR3 sequences; approximately 7.4% of these occur just once. The ten largest clonotypes hold 8% to 10% of the sample.

This clonotype was seen ten or more times. Its antigen remains unidentified. Base qualities are not provided; no much larger clone lies one nucleotide away. This clonotype was sampled from a human donor in good health. Some clones in this sample may be carry-over from other donors' samples. The sequenced sample consisted of whole blood. The chain is made from TRBV12-3 or TRBV12-4 and TRBJ2-2, with a tentative D gene TRBD1 over 5 matching bases. The CDR3 loop reads CASSLVSRVSGELFF. The DNA sequence is given as TGTGCCAGCAGTTTAGTCTCCAGGGTGTCCGGGGAGCTGTTTTTT.